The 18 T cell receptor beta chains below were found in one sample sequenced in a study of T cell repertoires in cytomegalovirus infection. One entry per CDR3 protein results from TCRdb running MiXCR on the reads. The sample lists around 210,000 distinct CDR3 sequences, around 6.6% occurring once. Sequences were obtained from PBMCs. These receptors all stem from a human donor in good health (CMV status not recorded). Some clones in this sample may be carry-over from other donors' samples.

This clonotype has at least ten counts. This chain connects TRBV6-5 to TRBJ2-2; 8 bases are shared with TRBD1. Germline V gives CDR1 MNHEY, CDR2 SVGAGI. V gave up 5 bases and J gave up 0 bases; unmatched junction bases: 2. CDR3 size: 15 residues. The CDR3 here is CASSGQGTNTGELFF. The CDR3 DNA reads TGTGCCAGCAGTGGACAGGGTACGAACACCGGGGAGCTGTTTTTT.

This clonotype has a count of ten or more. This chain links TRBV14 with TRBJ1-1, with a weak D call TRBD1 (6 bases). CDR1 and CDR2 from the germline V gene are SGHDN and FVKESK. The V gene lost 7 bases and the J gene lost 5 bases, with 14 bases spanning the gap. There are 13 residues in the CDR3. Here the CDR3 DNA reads TGTGCCAGCATGGACAGAGTAGTTACTGAAGCTTTCTTT. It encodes CASMDRVVTEAFF. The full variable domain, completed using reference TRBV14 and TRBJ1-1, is EAGVTQFPSHSVIEKGQTVTLRCDPISGHDNLYWYRRVMGKEIKFLLHFVKESKQDESGMPNNRFLAERTGGTYSTLKVQPAELEDSGVYFCASMDRVVTEAFFGQGTRLTVV.

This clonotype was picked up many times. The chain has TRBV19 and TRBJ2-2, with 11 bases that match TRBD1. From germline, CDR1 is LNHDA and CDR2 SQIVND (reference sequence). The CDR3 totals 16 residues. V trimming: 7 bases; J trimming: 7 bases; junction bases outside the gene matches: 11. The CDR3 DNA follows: TGTGCCAGTACCCCCGCCAGGACAGGGGGCGGCGGGGAGCTGTTTTTT. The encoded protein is CASTPARTGGGGELFF.

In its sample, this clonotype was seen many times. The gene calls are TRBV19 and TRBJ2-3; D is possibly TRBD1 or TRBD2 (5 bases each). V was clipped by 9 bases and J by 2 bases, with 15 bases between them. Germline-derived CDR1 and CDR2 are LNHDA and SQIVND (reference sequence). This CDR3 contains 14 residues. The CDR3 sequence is CASRTGLTTDTQYF. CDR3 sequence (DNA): TGTGCCAGCCGGACGGGGCTTACCACAGATACGCAGTATTTT. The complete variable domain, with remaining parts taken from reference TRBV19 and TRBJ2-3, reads DGGITQSPKYLFRKEGQNVTLSCEQNLNHDAMYWYRQDPGQGLRLIYYSQIVNDFQKGDIAEGYSVSREKKESFPLTVTSAQKNPTAFYLCASRTGLTTDTQYFGPGTRLTVL.

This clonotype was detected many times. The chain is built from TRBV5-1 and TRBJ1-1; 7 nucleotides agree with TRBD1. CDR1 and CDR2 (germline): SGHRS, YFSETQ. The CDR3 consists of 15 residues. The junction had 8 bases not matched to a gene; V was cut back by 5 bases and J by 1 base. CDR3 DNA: TGCGCCAGCAGGACCGGGACAGATAAGAACACTGAAGCTTTCTTT. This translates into CASRTGTDKNTEAFF.

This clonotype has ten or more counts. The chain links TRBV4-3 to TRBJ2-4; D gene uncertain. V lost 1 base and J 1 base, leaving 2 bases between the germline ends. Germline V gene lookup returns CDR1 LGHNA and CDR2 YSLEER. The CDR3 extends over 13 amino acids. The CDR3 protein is CASSQGAKNIQYF. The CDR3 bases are TGCGCCAGCAGCCAAGGGGCCAAAAACATTCAGTACTTC.

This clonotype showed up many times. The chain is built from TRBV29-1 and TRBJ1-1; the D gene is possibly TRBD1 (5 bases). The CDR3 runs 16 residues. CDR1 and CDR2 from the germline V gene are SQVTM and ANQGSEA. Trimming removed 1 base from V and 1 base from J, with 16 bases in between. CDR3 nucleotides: TGCAGCGTTGAAGGGGGTACAGGAGAGGGGAACACTGAAGCTTTCTTT. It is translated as CSVEGGTGEGNTEAFF. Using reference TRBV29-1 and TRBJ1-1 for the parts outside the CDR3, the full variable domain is SAVISQKPSRDICQRGTSLTIQCQVDSQVTMMFWYRQQPGQSLTLIATANQGSEATYESGFVIDKFPISRPNLTFSTLTVSNMSPEDSSIYLCSVEGGTGEGNTEAFFGQGTRLTVV.

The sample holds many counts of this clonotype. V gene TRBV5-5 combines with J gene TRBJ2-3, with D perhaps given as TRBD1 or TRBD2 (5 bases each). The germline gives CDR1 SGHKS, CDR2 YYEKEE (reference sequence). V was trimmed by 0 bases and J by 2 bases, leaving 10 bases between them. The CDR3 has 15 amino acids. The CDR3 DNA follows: TGTGCCAGCAGCTTGGGGGGACCGTCCACAGATACGCAGTATTTT. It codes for CASSLGGPSTDTQYF. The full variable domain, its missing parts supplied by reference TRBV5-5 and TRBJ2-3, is DAGVTQSPTHLIKTRGQQVTLRCSPISGHKSVSWYQQVLGQGPQFIFQYYEKEERGRGNFPDRFSARQFPNYSSELNVNALLLGDSALYLCASSLGGPSTDTQYFGPGTRLTVL.

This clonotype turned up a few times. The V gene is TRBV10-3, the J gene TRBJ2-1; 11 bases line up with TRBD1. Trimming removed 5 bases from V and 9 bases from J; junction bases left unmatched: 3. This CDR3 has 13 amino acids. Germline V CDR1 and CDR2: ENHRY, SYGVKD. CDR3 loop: CAISPGQGGEQFF. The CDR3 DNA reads TGTGCCATCAGTCCGGGACAGGGGGGTGAGCAGTTCTTC.

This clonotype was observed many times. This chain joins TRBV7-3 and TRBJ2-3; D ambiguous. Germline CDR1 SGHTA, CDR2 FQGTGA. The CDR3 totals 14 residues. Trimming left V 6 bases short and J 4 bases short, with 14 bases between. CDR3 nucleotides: TGTGCCAGCAGTCCCGACCGTTCCTCAGATACGCAGTATTTT. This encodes CASSPDRSSDTQYF.

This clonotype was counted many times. The CDR3 region is CASSLDYGTLPAGANVLTF. The CDR3, as DNA: TGTGCCAGCAGCTTAGATTACGGGACACTACCGGCTGGGGCCAACGTCCTGACTTTC. The chain carries TRBV7-9 and TRBJ2-6; maybe TRBD1 (6 bases). CDR3 length: 19 residues. Trimming took off 1 base at V and 2 bases at J, with 18 bases between the two ends. The germline gives CDR1 SEHNR, CDR2 FQNEAQ (reference sequence).

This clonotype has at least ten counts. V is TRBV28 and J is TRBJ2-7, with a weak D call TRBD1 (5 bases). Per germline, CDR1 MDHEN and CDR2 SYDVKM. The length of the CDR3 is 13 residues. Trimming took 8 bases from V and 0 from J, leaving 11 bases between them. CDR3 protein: CASGRTLSYEQYF. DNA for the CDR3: TGTGCCAGCGGTCGGACACTCTCCTACGAGCAGTACTTC.

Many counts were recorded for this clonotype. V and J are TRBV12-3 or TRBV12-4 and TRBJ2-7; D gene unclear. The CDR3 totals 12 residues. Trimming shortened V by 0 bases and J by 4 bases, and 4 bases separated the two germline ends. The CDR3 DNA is TGTGCCAGCAGTTTAGCGGATTACGAGCAGTACTTC. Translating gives CASSLADYEQYF.

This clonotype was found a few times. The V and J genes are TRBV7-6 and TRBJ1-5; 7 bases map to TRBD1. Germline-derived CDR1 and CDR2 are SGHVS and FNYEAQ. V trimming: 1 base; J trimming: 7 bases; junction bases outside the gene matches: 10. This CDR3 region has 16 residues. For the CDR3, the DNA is TGTGCCAGCAGCTTAGGACAGGGAGTGGTGGGACAGCCCCAGCATTTT. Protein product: CASSLGQGVVGQPQHF.

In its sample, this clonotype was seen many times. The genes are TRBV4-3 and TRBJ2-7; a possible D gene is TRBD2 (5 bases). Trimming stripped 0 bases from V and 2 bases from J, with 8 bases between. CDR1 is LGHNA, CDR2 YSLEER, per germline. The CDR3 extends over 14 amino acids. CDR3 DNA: TGCGCCAGCAGCCAAGAGCGGGCAGCCTACGAGCAGTACTTC. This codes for CASSQERAAYEQYF.

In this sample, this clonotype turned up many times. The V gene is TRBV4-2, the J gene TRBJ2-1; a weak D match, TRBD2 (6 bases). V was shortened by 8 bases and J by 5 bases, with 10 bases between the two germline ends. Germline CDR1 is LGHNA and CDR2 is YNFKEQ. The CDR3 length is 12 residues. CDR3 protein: CASGRGNNEQFF. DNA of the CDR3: TGTGCCAGCGGGCGGGGTAACAATGAGCAGTTCTTC.

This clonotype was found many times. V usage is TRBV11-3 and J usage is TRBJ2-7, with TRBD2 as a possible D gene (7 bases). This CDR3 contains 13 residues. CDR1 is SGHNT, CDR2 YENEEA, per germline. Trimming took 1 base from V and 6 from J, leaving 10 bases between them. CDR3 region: CASSLGRGAEQYF. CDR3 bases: TGTGCCAGCAGCTTAGGACGGGGGGCCGAGCAGTACTTC.

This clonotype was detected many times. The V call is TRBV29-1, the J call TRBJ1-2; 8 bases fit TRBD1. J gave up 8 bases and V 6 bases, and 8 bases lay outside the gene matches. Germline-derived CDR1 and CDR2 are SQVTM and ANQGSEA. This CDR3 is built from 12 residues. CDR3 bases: TGCAGCGTGGGACAGGAGGCCAGAGGCTACACCTTC. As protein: CSVGQEARGYTF.